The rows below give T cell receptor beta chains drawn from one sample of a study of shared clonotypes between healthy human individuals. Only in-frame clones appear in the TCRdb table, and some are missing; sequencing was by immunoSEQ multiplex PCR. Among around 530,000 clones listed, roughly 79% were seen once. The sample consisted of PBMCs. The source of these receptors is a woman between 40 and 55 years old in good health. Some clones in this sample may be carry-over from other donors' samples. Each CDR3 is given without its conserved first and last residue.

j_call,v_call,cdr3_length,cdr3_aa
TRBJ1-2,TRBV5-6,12,ASSLGSGYYGYT
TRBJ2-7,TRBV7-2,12,ASSLDSGTYEQY
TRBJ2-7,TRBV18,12,ASSPSGLTYEQY
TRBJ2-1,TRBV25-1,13,ASSETGGGYNEQF
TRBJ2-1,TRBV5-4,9,ASTYYNEQF
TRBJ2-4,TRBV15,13,ATSRDTGAKNIQY
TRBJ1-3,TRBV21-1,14,ASSKARPGTGNTIY
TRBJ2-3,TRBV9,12,ASSVGQSTDTQY
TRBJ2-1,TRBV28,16,ASSFRTAGGRANNEQF
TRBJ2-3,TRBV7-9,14,ASSRGLAGSADTQY
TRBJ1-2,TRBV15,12,ATSRDRDISGYT
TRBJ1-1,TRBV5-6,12,ASSFGRVNTEAF
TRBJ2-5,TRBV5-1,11,ATSRADQETQY
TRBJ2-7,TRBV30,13,AWSVLGTGTYEQY
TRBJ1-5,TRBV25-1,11,ASSRGQSQPQH
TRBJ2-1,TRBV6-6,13,ASSKTGTLYNEQF
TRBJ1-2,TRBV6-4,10,ASRRGNYGYT
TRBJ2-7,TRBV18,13,ASSPPVRGGYEQY
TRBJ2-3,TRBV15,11,ATSTPGTDTQY
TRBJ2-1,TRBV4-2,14,ASSQDRDRGSYEQF
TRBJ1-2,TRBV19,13,ASTRGVGTNYGYT
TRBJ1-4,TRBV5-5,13,ASSTLGLGDEKLF
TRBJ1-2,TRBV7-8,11,ASSPRTGRGYT
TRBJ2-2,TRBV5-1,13,ASSLEGPGTGELF
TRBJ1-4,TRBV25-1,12,ASSEYTPSEKLF
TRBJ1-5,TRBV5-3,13,ARSGDRHYNQPQH
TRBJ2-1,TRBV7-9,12,ASSLTRNYNEQF
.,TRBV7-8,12,ASSFSGLSYEQY
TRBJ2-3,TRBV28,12,ASSRLAGGGTQY
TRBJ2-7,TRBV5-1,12,ASSSSTPNYEQY
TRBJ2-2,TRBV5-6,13,ASSLQGRNTGELF